What follows are 21 T cell receptor beta chains derived from one specimen sequenced in a study of OX40 agonist ivuxolimab in advanced cancers. Assay: immunoSEQ multiplex PCR; the TCRdb copy retains only in-frame clones and omits some. The table has about 69,000 clones, nearly 90% seen once. Sequencing was performed on CD4+ or CD8+ T cells sorted from blood, taken in a trial of the OX40 agonist ivuxolimab. Receptor source: an adult with an advanced solid tumor such as melanoma, head and neck, liver or kidney cancer.

This clone was seen once. V and J are TRBV5-1 and TRBJ1-1; 7 bases align to TRBD1. CDR3 length equals 14 residues. The germline CDR1 and CDR2 sequences are SGHRS and YFSETQ. With V trimmed by 2 bases and J by 1 base, 2 bases remained unmatched. The CDR3 bases are TGCGCCAGCAGCTTAAACAGGGGGAACACTGAAGCTTTCTTT. This gives the protein CASSLNRGNTEAFF.

This chain joins TRBV7-9 and TRBJ2-7; D uncertain. The V end lost 3 bases, the J end lost 2 bases, and 8 bases lay between the germline ends. The CDR3 runs 13 residues. In germline, CDR1 is SEHNR, CDR2 FQNEAQ (reference sequence). Here the CDR3 reads CASSLGSTYEQYF. CDR3 nucleotides: TGTGCCAGCAGCTTGGGTTCAACCTACGAGCAGTACTTC.

This chain uses TRBV6-6 with TRBJ1-2; 7 bases match TRBD1. J lost 7 bases, V lost 6 bases, and 8 bases had no gene match. The V gene's germline CDR1 is MNHNY and CDR2 SVGAGI (reference sequence). The CDR3 length is 13 residues. The CDR3 coding sequence is TGTGCCAGCAGCGGACAGGAGTTTGGTGGCTACACCTTC. Encoded protein: CASSGQEFGGYTF.

J is TRBJ2-5 and V is TRBV18, with unresolved D. Trimming took 5 bases from V and 5 from J, leaving 6 bases between them. The CDR3 runs to 11 residues. Germline CDR1 KGHSH, CDR2 LQKENI. The CDR3 loop reads CASSGLETQYF. CDR3 DNA: TGTGCCAGCTCAGGGCTCGAGACCCAGTACTTC.

About this clone: The junction differs from germline at one of its ends, possibly a read error. The V call is TRBV7-7, the J call TRBJ2-7; 13 bases are shared with TRBD2. CDR1 is SSHAT, CDR2 FNYEAQ, per germline (reference sequence). The length of the CDR3 is 14 residues. CDR3 nucleotide sequence: TGTGCTAGCAGTCGGACTAGCGGGAGTTACGAGCAGTACTTC. It codes for CASSRTSGSYEQYF. The complete variable domain, with remaining parts taken from reference TRBV7-7 and TRBJ2-7, reads GAGVSQSPRYKVTKRGQDVTLRCDPISSHATLYWYQQALGQGPEFLTYFNYEAQPDKSGLPSDRFSAERPEGSISTLTIQRTEQRDSAMYRCASSRTSGSYEQYFGPGTRLTVT.

The CDR3 sequence: CASSLASSGRAYF. The CDR3 bases are TGTGCCAGCAGTTTAGCCTCTAGCGGGAGGGCGTATTTT. J is TRBJ2-3 and V is TRBV28; TRBD2 agrees at 12 bases. Germline V CDR1 and CDR2: MDHEN, SYDVKM. The CDR3 is 13 amino acids. With V trimmed by 2 bases and J by 14 bases, 5 bases remained unmatched.

The chain combines TRBV6-5 with TRBJ2-3; tentatively, D is TRBD1 (5 bases). There are 15 residues in the CDR3. The V end was cut by 2 bases, the J end by 5 bases, with 14 bases between. Germline V lookup: CDR1 MNHEY, CDR2 SVGAGI. CDR3 DNA: TGTGCCAGCAGTTACGCAGGGAAGACTGGAGATACGCAGTATTTT. Its protein product is CASSYAGKTGDTQYF.

The chain joins TRBV7-9 to TRBJ1-2; no reliable D call. Trimming removed 6 bases from V and 2 bases from J, with 4 bases in between. CDR1 and CDR2 from the germline V gene are SEHNR and FQNEAQ (reference sequence). The CDR3 consists of 11 residues. The DNA for the CDR3 is TGTGCCAGCAGACTGAACTATGGCTACACCTTC. Amino acids: CASRLNYGYTF.

This chain connects TRBV7-2 to TRBJ2-5; 9 nucleotides line up with TRBD1. Germline V gene data show CDR1 as SGHTA and CDR2 as FQGNSA. With V trimmed by 4 bases and J by 2 bases, 5 bases remained unmatched. The CDR3 is 15 amino acids. The CDR3, as DNA: TGTGCCAGCAGCTCAGGACAGGGGCCACAAGAGACCCAGTACTTC. It translates to CASSSGQGPQETQYF.

The V and J genes are TRBV28 and TRBJ1-5; D not resolved. In germline, CDR1 is MDHEN, CDR2 SYDVKM. The CDR3 spans 13 residues. The V end was cut by 3 bases, the J end by 6 bases, with 9 bases between. In nucleotides, the CDR3 is TGTGCCAGCAGTTTGGACGATACTCAGCCCCAGCATTTT. Translated, it gives CASSLDDTQPQHF. Full variable domain (rest looked up from reference TRBV28 and TRBJ1-5): DVKVTQSSRYLVKRTGEKVFLECVQDMDHENMFWYRQDPGLGLRLIYFSYDVKMKEKGDIPEGYSVSREKKERFSLILESASTNQTSMYLCASSLDDTQPQHFGDGTRLSIL.

This clone appeared once. The V call is TRBV14, the J call TRBJ2-3, with 15 bases fitting TRBD2. CDR1 is SGHDN and CDR2 is FVKESK in the germline V gene. V shed 4 bases, J shed 5 bases, and the junction held 10 bases outside the gene matches. This CDR3 has 18 amino acids. This CDR3 reads CASSLPRTSGRVLDTQYF. The CDR3 DNA follows: TGTGCCAGCAGCCTTCCTAGGACTAGCGGGAGGGTGTTAGATACGCAGTATTTT.

This clone appeared a few times. This rearrangement joins TRBV5-6 to TRBJ1-5; D is unclear. The CDR3 totals 14 residues. V gave up 1 base and J gave up 0 bases, with 5 bases separating them. Germline assignment: CDR1 SGHDT and CDR2 YYEEEE. The CDR3 sequence is CASSLKPSNQPQHF. Written as DNA, the CDR3 is TGTGCCAGCAGCTTGAAGCCTAGCAATCAGCCCCAGCATTTT.

The V and J genes are TRBV6-5 and TRBJ1-4; the match to TRBD1 covers 8 bases. The CDR3 contains 14 residues. CDR1 and CDR2 from the germline V gene are MNHEY and SVGAGI. The trim removed 5 bases at V and 6 bases at J, leaving 5 bases unmatched. As DNA, the CDR3 is TGTGCCAGCAGTAACAGGGGGGGGGATGAAAAACTGTTTTTT. This translates into CASSNRGGDEKLFF.

The chain is built from TRBV28 and TRBJ1-1, with 8 bases lining up with TRBD1. V was pared by 4 bases and J by 5 bases, with 12 bases of the junction left unmatched. The CDR3 runs 16 residues. The germline gives CDR1 MDHEN, CDR2 SYDVKM. The CDR3 nucleotides read TGTGCCAGCAGTTCCCCGAGCCAGGGGGCTAAAACTGAAGCTTTCTTT. As protein: CASSSPSQGAKTEAFF.

The chain uses TRBV4-1 and TRBJ1-2; D gene unclear. Trimming cost V 3 bases and J 2 bases, with 4 bases left between them. Germline CDR1 MGHRA, CDR2 YSYEKL. This CDR3 has 12 amino acids. CDR3 nucleotides: TGCGCCAGCAGCCAGCGCAACTATGGCTACACCTTC. It codes for CASSQRNYGYTF.

The rearrangement joins TRBV7-8 to TRBJ2-3; 14 positions agree with TRBD2. V lost 5 bases, J lost 1 base, and 2 bases stayed unmatched. Per the germline V gene, CDR1 is SGHVS and CDR2 is FQNEAQ. The length of the CDR3 is 16 residues. The CDR3, as DNA: TGTGCCAGCAGCCCGACTAGCGGGAGGGGCACAGATACGCAGTATTTT. Its translation is CASSPTSGRGTDTQYF.

The V gene is TRBV11-3, the J gene TRBJ2-3; no definite D call. The length of the CDR3 is 13 residues. The V gene's germline CDR1 is SGHNT and CDR2 YENEEA. V was shortened by 0 bases and J by 4 bases, with 5 bases between the two germline ends. The CDR3 is CASSLEASDTQYF. In DNA, the CDR3 is TGTGCCAGCAGCTTAGAGGCCTCAGATACGCAGTATTTT.

This clone was found a few times. This chain uses TRBV11-3 with TRBJ2-7; a weak D match, TRBD2 (6 bases). The V end lost 5 bases, the J end lost 7 bases, and 21 bases lay between the germline ends. The CDR3 extends over 15 amino acids. Germline V gene data show CDR1 as SGHNT and CDR2 as YENEEA. DNA for the CDR3: TGTGCCAGCAGCCCCCTGGAGGGGCGGACGGGGGAGCAGTACTTC. It yields the protein CASSPLEGRTGEQYF.

There are a few counts of this clone. The genes are TRBV11-2 and TRBJ1-2, with 7 bases lining up with TRBD1. CDR1 and CDR2 from the germline V gene are SGHAT and FQNNGV. Trimming took 5 bases from V and 8 from J; bases not matched to a gene: 5. The CDR3 consists of 12 residues. Written as DNA, the CDR3 is TGTGCCAGCAGCCCCGACAGGGTGGGCTACACCTTC. It is translated as CASSPDRVGYTF.

The J gene is TRBJ2-7, the V gene TRBV7-2; D unclear. Trimming took 5 bases from V and 3 from J, leaving 11 bases between them. The CDR3 runs 13 residues. Germline V gives CDR1 SGHTA, CDR2 FQGNSA. The DNA for the CDR3 is TGTGCCAGCAGCGATAGGGTCCACTACGAGCAGTACTTC. It codes for CASSDRVHYEQYF.

The rearrangement uses TRBV2 and TRBJ1-3; TRBD1 matches at 10 bases. This CDR3 spans 15 amino acids. In germline, CDR1 is SNHLY, CDR2 FYNNEI. J was trimmed by 8 bases and V by 3 bases; bases with no gene match: 7. In DNA, the CDR3 is TGTGCCAGCAGTGACACGGACAGGGGGGTTGACACCATATATTTT. It yields the protein CASSDTDRGVDTIYF.